Listed below are T cell receptor beta chains from one sample, sequenced in a study of cytomegalovirus exposure and HLA in healthy donors. Some clones are missing from TCRdb's copy, which holds only in-frame ones; the method was immunoSEQ multiplex PCR. This table has a few hundred thousand clones, under 80% appearing once. The sample was PBMCs. These receptor sequences come from a female donor in good health and CMV-seronegative. Each CDR3 is given with its conserved first and last residue. Some rows have no size entry. The others give once, few or many, or a class for an expanded clone.

cdr3_aa: CAISESQSSVVYTF
v_call: TRBV10-3
j_call: TRBJ1-2
clone_size: few

cdr3_aa: CASSKAGVQETQYF
v_call: TRBV5-1
j_call: TRBJ2-5
clone_size: .

cdr3_aa: CASSGRLAGVAGELFF
v_call: TRBV10-2
j_call: TRBJ2-2
clone_size: .

cdr3_aa: CASSLGGGTGELFF
v_call: TRBV11-3
j_call: TRBJ2-2
clone_size: .

cdr3_aa: CASGRDGGPENIQYF
v_call: TRBV6-6
j_call: TRBJ2-4
clone_size: .

cdr3_aa: CASSAGDREVVEAFF
v_call: TRBV6-1
j_call: TRBJ1-1
clone_size: .

cdr3_aa: CATTGDFGNTIYF
v_call: TRBV19
j_call: TRBJ1-3
clone_size: few

cdr3_aa: CASNDQGLNNSPLHF
v_call: TRBV2
j_call: TRBJ1-6
clone_size: few

cdr3_aa: CASRRDRGGNEQFF
v_call: TRBV6-5
j_call: TRBJ2-1
clone_size: .

cdr3_aa: CASRAGAYEQYF
v_call: TRBV10-2
j_call: TRBJ2-7
clone_size: .

cdr3_aa: CARDLGQKLDTQYF
v_call: TRBV2
j_call: TRBJ2-3
clone_size: .

cdr3_aa: CASSPFTGGGYGYTF
v_call: TRBV14
j_call: TRBJ1-2
clone_size: .

cdr3_aa: CASSLGADGYTF
v_call: TRBV5-1
j_call: TRBJ1-2
clone_size: .

cdr3_aa: CASSQRLSETQYF
v_call: TRBV4-1
j_call: TRBJ2-5
clone_size: .

cdr3_aa: CAWSLGVNTEAFF
v_call: TRBV30
j_call: TRBJ1-1
clone_size: .

cdr3_aa: CSSSSLNYEQYF
v_call: TRBV7-9
j_call: TRBJ2-7
clone_size: .

cdr3_aa: CAWSVPGQSNQPQHF
v_call: TRBV30
j_call: TRBJ1-5
clone_size: .

cdr3_aa: CASSGGLAAYTGELFF
v_call: TRBV25-1
j_call: TRBJ2-2
clone_size: .

cdr3_aa: CASSQDRGNTEAFF
v_call: TRBV4-2
j_call: TRBJ1-1
clone_size: .

cdr3_aa: CASSLDSVSYEQYF
v_call: TRBV2
j_call: TRBJ2-7
clone_size: few

cdr3_aa: CASTNSGRAFEQYF
v_call: TRBV5-4
j_call: TRBJ2-7
clone_size: .

cdr3_aa: CASSLPQGQETQYF
v_call: TRBV5-6
j_call: TRBJ2-5
clone_size: .